Detailed here is one TCR beta chain. This CDR3 has 15 residues. Germline V gene lookup returns CDR1 LNHDA and CDR2 SQIVND (reference sequence). V was cut by 8 bases and J by 0 bases, with 14 bases left in between. These data are taken from a study of shared clonotypes between healthy human individuals. Replicate PCRs for sorted subsets used approximately 220 ng DNA; this equaled tens of thousands of T cell genomes. Produced via immunoSEQ multiplex PCR; TCRdb's table is partial and in-frame only. The top ten clones hold roughly 0.82% of a sample with about 1.1 million clones, 77% of them seen once. The sequencing input was memory CD4+ T cells from PBMCs. The sample's subset: CD45RA-negative fraction. The chain carries TRBV19 and TRBJ2-1; weak D call: TRBD1 (5 bases). This receptor was identified in a man between 18 and 29 years old in good health. Some clones in this sample may be carry-over from other donors' samples. CDR3 sequence reads: CASVLTGSSYNEQFF. CDR3 coding DNA: TGTGCCAGTGTTCTTACAGGCAGCTCCTACAATGAGCAGTTCTTC.